The 28 T cell receptor beta chains below all came from one sample that was sequenced in a study of T cell repertoires in aging, cancer and after chemotherapy. Multiplex touch-down PCR with TRB-A/B primers amplified rearranged V-D-J TRB sequences. TCRdb fed the multiplex PCR reads into MiXCR, producing one record per CDR3 protein. The table has 9,500 to 15,000 distinct CDR3 sequences, roughly 29% seen once; the top ten hold around 9.1%. The template was genomic DNA from peripheral blood, not RNA. The specimen was blood. The receptor set was obtained from a human donor in good health. The donor label of this sample is uncertain.

This clonotype was seen a handful of times. The chain has TRBV18 and TRBJ2-1; a possible D gene is TRBD1 (6 bases). Germline-derived CDR1 and CDR2 are KGHSH and LQKENI. Between the trimmed V and J ends, which lost 3 bases and 6 bases, there was a span of 15 bases. This CDR3 has 15 amino acids. The CDR3 sequence: CASSPSRGESNEQFF. The CDR3 nucleotides read TGTGCCAGCTCACCGTCCAGGGGAGAGAGCAATGAGCAGTTCTTC.

V gene TRBV6-5 combines with J gene TRBJ2-7; D might be TRBD2 (5 bases). Germline V gene lookup returns CDR1 MNHEY and CDR2 SVGAGI. V was clipped by 8 bases and J by 1 base, with 15 bases between them. The CDR3 consists of 14 residues. CDR3 loop: CASQLGPPSYEQYF. CDR3 DNA: TGTGCCAGCCAACTAGGACCGCCTTCCTACGAGCAGTACTTC.

The chain recombines TRBV7-9 with TRBJ2-3; D possibly corresponds to TRBD2 (7 bases). The germline V and J ends were trimmed by 3 bases and 4 bases, with 20 bases remaining between them. The CDR3 has 17 amino acids. CDR1 and CDR2 (germline): SEHNR, FQNEAQ (reference sequence). The CDR3 loop is CASSFLRGASSADTQYF. The CDR3 DNA reads TGTGCCAGCAGCTTTCTACGGGGGGCCTCTTCGGCAGATACGCAGTATTTT.

CDR3 sequence reads: CSATRGTDTQYF. The CDR3 coding sequence is TGCAGTGCCACGAGGGGCACAGATACGCAGTATTTT. The rearrangement joins TRBV20-1 to TRBJ2-3; possible D gene TRBD2, 5 bases. The CDR3 is 12 amino acids. Trimming removed 6 bases from V and 1 base from J, with 8 bases in between. CDR1 DFQATT and CDR2 SNEGSKA come from the germline V gene (reference sequence).

The chain recombines TRBV20-1 with TRBJ2-3; 9 bases are shared with TRBD2. This CDR3 has 13 amino acids. Germline CDR1 is DFQATT and CDR2 is SNEGSKA (reference sequence). With V trimmed by 7 bases and J by 4 bases, 6 bases remained unmatched. CDR3 loop: CSVAGLAPDTQYF. The CDR3, as DNA: TGCAGTGTTGCGGGACTAGCTCCAGATACGCAGTATTTT.

The chain joins TRBV27 to TRBJ1-4; D gene ambiguous. CDR3 length: 12 residues. V was shortened by 4 bases and J by 8 bases, with 8 bases between the two germline ends. Germline V gene data show CDR1 as MNHEY and CDR2 as SMNVEV (reference sequence). CDR3 in DNA: TGTGCCAGCAGTTCCGTAGGGGAAAAACTGTTTTTT. Its translation is CASSSVGEKLFF.

The gene calls are TRBV20-1 and TRBJ1-2; D possibly corresponds to TRBD1 (6 bases). Germline loops: CDR1 DFQATT, CDR2 SNEGSKA (reference sequence). Trimming took 3 bases from V and 8 from J, leaving 16 bases between them. The CDR3 runs to 13 residues. The CDR3 here is CSARVGGQSGYTF. In DNA form, the CDR3 reads TGCAGTGCTAGGGTGGGTGGACAGTCAGGCTACACCTTC.

The chain carries TRBV6-4 and TRBJ2-1, with D unclear. CDR1 MRHNA and CDR2 SNTAGT come from the germline V gene. The length of the CDR3 is 14 residues. Trimming cost V 2 bases and J 8 bases, with 13 bases left between them. In DNA form, the CDR3 reads TGTGCCAGCAGTGACGAGATTAGCTCGGATGAGCAGTTCTTC. Protein: CASSDEISSDEQFF.

The J gene is TRBJ2-3, the V gene TRBV7-9, with 7 bases identical to TRBD2. In germline, CDR1 is SEHNR, CDR2 FQNEAQ (reference sequence). The CDR3 is made up of 16 amino acids. V lost 5 bases and J lost 0; bases outside the gene matches: 8. The CDR3 coding sequence is TGTGCCAGCAGCCCGGGGACTACACCTAGCACAGATACGCAGTATTTT. It specifies CASSPGTTPSTDTQYF.

This chain uses TRBV19 with TRBJ2-5; TRBD2 agrees at 7 bases. This CDR3 comprises 17 residues. Trimming took 5 bases from V and 2 from J; bases not matched to a gene: 14. CDR1 is LNHDA, CDR2 SQIVND, per germline (reference sequence). The CDR3 loop reads CASSVTPGLPSQETQYF. CDR3 DNA sequence: TGTGCCAGTAGTGTAACTCCGGGACTACCGAGTCAAGAGACCCAGTACTTC.

The sample holds a few counts of this clonotype. The chain joins TRBV6-1 to TRBJ2-3; D could derive from TRBD1 or TRBD2 (6 bases each). Trimming removed 8 bases from V and 4 bases from J, with 19 bases in between. The CDR3 spans 15 residues. Germline assignment: CDR1 MNHNS and CDR2 SASEGT. In DNA, the CDR3 is TGTGCCAGCGGCCCGGGCAGGGGAGGCGCAGATACGCAGTATTTT. This translates into CASGPGRGGADTQYF.

This clonotype was detected only a few times. This chain connects TRBV6-1 to TRBJ1-6; tentatively, D is TRBD1 (6 bases). Per germline, CDR1 MNHNS and CDR2 SASEGT. The V gene lost 7 bases and the J gene lost 6 bases, with 10 bases spanning the gap. CDR3 length: 13 residues. CDR3: CASMRGSNSPLHF. The CDR3 nucleotides are TGTGCCAGCATGAGGGGGTCTAATTCACCCCTCCACTTT.

This clonotype is deemed medium-sized (0.01 to 0.1%). The chain couples TRBV27 to TRBJ2-3; 9 nucleotides line up with TRBD2. V gave up 4 bases and J gave up 2 bases; unmatched junction bases: 7. The CDR3 totals 16 residues. CDR1 and CDR2 (germline): MNHEY, SMNVEV (reference sequence). The CDR3 here is CASSSLAGPYTDTQYF. CDR3 coding DNA: TGTGCCAGCAGTTCTCTAGCGGGGCCATACACAGATACGCAGTATTTT.

J is TRBJ1-2 and V is TRBV7-9; possible D gene TRBD1, 6 bases. The CDR3 spans 14 residues. With 1 base removed from V and 6 bases from J, the gap between germline ends came to 12 bases. CDR1 and CDR2 (germline): SEHNR, FQNEAQ (reference sequence). The DNA for the CDR3 is TGTGCCAGCAGCTTAGTACAGGGAAGGGATGGCTACACCTTC. Translating it yields CASSLVQGRDGYTF. The full variable domain, rest sourced from reference TRBV7-9 and TRBJ1-2, is DTGVSQNPRHKITKRGQNVTFRCDPISEHNRLYWYRQTLGQGPEFLTYFQNEAQLEKSRLLSDRFSAERPKGSFSTLEIQRTEQGDSAMYLCASSLVQGRDGYTFGSGTRLTVV.

This chain uses TRBV11-2 with TRBJ2-3; 8 bases are a match to TRBD2. Germline V gene lookup returns CDR1 SGHAT and CDR2 FQNNGV. J lost 0 bases, V lost 5 bases, and 10 bases had no gene match. The CDR3 has 17 amino acids. The CDR3 nucleotides read TGTGCCAGCAGCGCCCTGTCTAGCGGGCGAAGCACAGATACGCAGTATTTT. It specifies CASSALSSGRSTDTQYF. Full variable domain (outside the CDR3, taken from reference TRBV11-2 and TRBJ2-3): EAGVAQSPRYKIIEKRQSVAFWCNPISGHATLYWYQQILGQGPKLLIQFQNNGVVDDSQLPKDRFSAERLKGVDSTLKIQPAKLEDSAVYLCASSALSSGRSTDTQYFGPGTRLTVL.

This clonotype turned up a few times. The chain carries TRBV5-7 and TRBJ2-3, with D perhaps TRBD1 or TRBD2 (5 bases each). TRBV5-7 is an ORF, and what it does is uncertain. V was shortened by 2 bases and J by 6 bases, with 10 bases between the two germline ends. The CDR3 runs to 13 residues. The CDR3 nucleotides are TGTGCCAGCAGCTTCGTGGGGGATGATACGCAGTATTTT. Amino acids: CASSFVGDDTQYF.

This sequence joins TRBV5-6 and TRBJ2-5; either TRBD1 or TRBD2 may supply D (7 bases each). Per germline, CDR1 SGHDT and CDR2 YYEEEE. This CDR3 has 15 amino acids. V shed 5 bases and J shed 5 bases, with 19 bases lying between them. The CDR3 coding sequence is TGTGCCAGCAGTTCACAGGGGATGGGAGGGGAGACCCAGTACTTC. Its protein product is CASSSQGMGGETQYF. Using reference TRBV5-6 and TRBJ2-5 for the parts outside the CDR3, the full variable domain is DAGVTQSPTHLIKTRGQQVTLRCSPKSGHDTVSWYQQALGQGPQFIFQYYEEEERQRGNFPDRFSGHQFPNYSSELNVNALLLGDSALYLCASSSQGMGGETQYFGPGTRLLVL.

J is TRBJ1-2 and V is TRBV19; D call uncertain. This CDR3 contains 12 residues. Germline V gives CDR1 LNHDA, CDR2 SQIVND (reference sequence). The V end was cut by 5 bases, the J end by 7 bases, with 11 bases between. CDR3 residues: CASSVWISGYTF. The CDR3 DNA is TGTGCCAGTAGTGTGTGGATTTCTGGCTACACCTTC.

Within the sample, this clonotype is medium-sized (0.01 to 0.1%). The rearrangement uses TRBV12-3 or TRBV12-4 and TRBJ1-2, with D unclear. This CDR3 region has 12 residues. The V end lost 1 base, the J end lost 5 bases, and 5 bases lay between the germline ends. CDR3 region: CASSLGPYGYTF. The CDR3 DNA reads TGTGCCAGCAGTTTAGGGCCTTATGGCTACACCTTC.

Only a few counts were recorded for this clonotype. This chain links TRBV5-4 with TRBJ1-6; 7 nucleotides match TRBD1. V shed 4 bases and J 5 bases; nucleotides not matched to a gene: 3. The germline gives CDR1 SGHNT, CDR2 YYREEE (reference sequence). This CDR3 is built from 14 residues. The CDR3 protein is CASSRGTDNSPLHF. Written as DNA, the CDR3 is TGTGCCAGCAGCCGGGGGACAGATAATTCACCCCTCCACTTT.

Points on this clonotype: This could be a read error, since a much larger clone is one nucleotide away. This rearrangement joins TRBV12-3 or TRBV12-4 to TRBJ2-1; 13 nucleotides match TRBD2. After removal of 8 bases from V and 6 bases from J, the junction contained 7 bases not matched to a gene. The CDR3 length is 15 residues. Written as DNA, the CDR3 is TGTGCCAGCTCACCAACTAGCGGGGGGGCCAATGAGCAGTTCTTC. Its protein product is CASSPTSGGANEQFF.

This chain connects TRBV6-1 to TRBJ2-1; TRBD2 agrees at 12 bases. The CDR3 sequence is 14 residues long. Germline V CDR1 and CDR2: MNHNS, SASEGT. With 7 bases clipped from V and 10 bases from J, the junction kept 8 bases outside the gene matches. CDR3 region: CASKTSGGPVEQFF. As DNA, the CDR3 is TGTGCCAGCAAGACTAGCGGGGGCCCCGTGGAGCAGTTCTTC.

V gene TRBV18 combines with J gene TRBJ1-1, with TRBD1 matching 7 bases. V gave up 0 bases and J gave up 8 bases; unmatched junction bases: 6. The CDR3 length is 14 residues. The germline V gene has CDR1 KGHSH and CDR2 LQKENI. The CDR3 protein is CASSPPRATGEAFF. The CDR3 DNA sequence: TGTGCCAGCTCACCACCTAGGGCGACAGGGGAAGCTTTCTTT.

This clonotype is labeled as medium-sized (0.01 to 0.1%). The chain uses TRBV18 and TRBJ2-2; D is unresolved. V shed 1 base and J shed 6 bases, with 6 bases lying between them. Germline V lookup: CDR1 KGHSH, CDR2 LQKENI. The CDR3 consists of 13 residues. In nucleotides, the CDR3 is TGTGCCAGCTCACCACGTTGGTCCGGGGAGCTGTTTTTT. Amino acid sequence: CASSPRWSGELFF.

J is TRBJ1-6 and V is TRBV12-3 or TRBV12-4, with 7 bases aligning to TRBD1. V shed 5 bases and J 8 bases; nucleotides not matched to a gene: 3. The CDR3 is 13 amino acids. CDR3 in DNA: TGTGCCAGCAGTGGGACAGATTATTCACCCCTCCACTTT. Residues: CASSGTDYSPLHF.

This clonotype was observed a handful of times. V usage is TRBV20-1 and J usage is TRBJ2-3; 7 nucleotides agree with TRBD2. With V trimmed by 3 bases and J by 4 bases, 7 bases remained unmatched. The CDR3 contains 14 residues. Germline-derived CDR1 and CDR2 are DFQATT and SNEGSKA (reference sequence). CDR3: CSASPAGLADTQYF. CDR3 nucleotides: TGCAGTGCTAGCCCAGCGGGGTTAGCAGATACGCAGTATTTT.

This clonotype was observed a few times. The chain carries TRBV19 and TRBJ2-7, with D maybe TRBD1 (5 bases). V lost 0 bases and J 3 bases, leaving 12 bases between the germline ends. This CDR3 is built from 15 residues. In germline, CDR1 is LNHDA, CDR2 SQIVND (reference sequence). CDR3 loop: CASSIDRTHNYEQYF. Written as DNA, the CDR3 is TGTGCCAGTAGTATAGACAGGACACATAACTACGAGCAGTACTTC.

This clonotype rates as medium-sized (0.01 to 0.1%). The chain recombines TRBV15 with TRBJ2-2; D is undetermined. V lost 0 bases to trimming and J lost 1 base, with 3 bases between them. There are 14 residues in the CDR3. Germline V gene sequence: CDR1 LNHNV, CDR2 YYDKDF (reference sequence). The CDR3 DNA sequence: TGTGCCACCAGCAGAGACCTGAACACCGGGGAGCTGTTTTTT. Protein sequence: CATSRDLNTGELFF.